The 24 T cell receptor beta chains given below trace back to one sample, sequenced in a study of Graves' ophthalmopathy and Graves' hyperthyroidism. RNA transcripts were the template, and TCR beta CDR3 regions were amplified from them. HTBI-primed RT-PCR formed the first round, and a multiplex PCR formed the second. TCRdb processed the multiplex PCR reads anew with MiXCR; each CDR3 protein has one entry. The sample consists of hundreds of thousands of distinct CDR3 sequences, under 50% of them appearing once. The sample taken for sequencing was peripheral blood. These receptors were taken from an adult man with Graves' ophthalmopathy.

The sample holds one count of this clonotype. CDR3 in amino acids: CARTSYEQYF. CDR3 coding DNA: TGTGCCCGCACCAGCTACGAGCAGTACTTC. The chain uses TRBV14 and TRBJ2-7; no reliable D call. The germline gives CDR1 SGHDN, CDR2 FVKESK. Trimming removed 11 bases at V and 3 bases at J, with 8 bases between. The CDR3 is 10 residues long.

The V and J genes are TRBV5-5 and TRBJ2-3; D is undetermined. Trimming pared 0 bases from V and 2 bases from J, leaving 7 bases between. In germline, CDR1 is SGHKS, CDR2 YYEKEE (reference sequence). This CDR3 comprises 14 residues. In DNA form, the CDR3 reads TGTGCCAGCAGCTTGGGGGGAAACACAGATACGCAGTATTTT. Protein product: CASSLGGNTDTQYF. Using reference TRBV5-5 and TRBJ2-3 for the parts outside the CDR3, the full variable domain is DAGVTQSPTHLIKTRGQQVTLRCSPISGHKSVSWYQQVLGQGPQFIFQYYEKEERGRGNFPDRFSARQFPNYSSELNVNALLLGDSALYLCASSLGGNTDTQYFGPGTRLTVL.

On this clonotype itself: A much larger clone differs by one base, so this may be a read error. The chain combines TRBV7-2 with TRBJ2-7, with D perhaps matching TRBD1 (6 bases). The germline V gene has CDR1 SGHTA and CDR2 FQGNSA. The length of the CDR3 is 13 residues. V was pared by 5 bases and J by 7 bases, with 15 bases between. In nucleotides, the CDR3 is TGTGCCAGCAGCGAGGGGCCTCAGGGGGAGCAGTACTTC. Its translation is CASSEGPQGEQYF.

CDR3 nucleotide sequence: TGTGCCAGCAGCTTGGCCGTAGGGTATAATGAAAAACTGTTTTTT. Translating it yields CASSLAVGYNEKLFF. This chain joins TRBV5-6 and TRBJ1-4; no firm D call. V was shortened by 0 bases and J by 4 bases, with 10 bases between the two germline ends. The CDR3 spans 15 residues. Germline V gene data show CDR1 as SGHDT and CDR2 as YYEEEE.

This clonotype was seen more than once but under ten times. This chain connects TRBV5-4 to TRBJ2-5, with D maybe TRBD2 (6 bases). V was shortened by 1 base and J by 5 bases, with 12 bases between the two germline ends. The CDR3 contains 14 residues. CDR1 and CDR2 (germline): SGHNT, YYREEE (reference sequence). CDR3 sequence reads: CASSLSWSGETQYF. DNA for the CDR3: TGTGCCAGCAGCTTGAGCTGGAGCGGGGAGACCCAGTACTTC.

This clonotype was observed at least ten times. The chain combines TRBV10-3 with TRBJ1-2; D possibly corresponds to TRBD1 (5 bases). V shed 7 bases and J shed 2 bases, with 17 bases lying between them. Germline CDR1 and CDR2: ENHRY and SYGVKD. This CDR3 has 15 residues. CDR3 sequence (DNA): TGTGCCATCAAAGAACGGCCAGGGAGCAACTATGGCTACACCTTC. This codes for CAIKERPGSNYGYTF.

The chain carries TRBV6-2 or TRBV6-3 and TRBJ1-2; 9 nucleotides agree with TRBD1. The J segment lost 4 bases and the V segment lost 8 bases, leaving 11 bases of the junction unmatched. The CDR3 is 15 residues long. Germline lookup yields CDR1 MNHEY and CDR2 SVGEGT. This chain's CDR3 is CASALRDRVFYGYTF. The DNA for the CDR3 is TGTGCCAGCGCCCTCCGGGACAGGGTTTTCTATGGCTACACCTTC.

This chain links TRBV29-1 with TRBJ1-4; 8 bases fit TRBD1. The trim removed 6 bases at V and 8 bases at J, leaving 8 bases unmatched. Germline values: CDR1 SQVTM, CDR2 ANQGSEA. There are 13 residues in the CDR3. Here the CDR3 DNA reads TGCAGCGTCGGACAGGGTAGTGAGGAAAAACTGTTTTTT. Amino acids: CSVGQGSEEKLFF.

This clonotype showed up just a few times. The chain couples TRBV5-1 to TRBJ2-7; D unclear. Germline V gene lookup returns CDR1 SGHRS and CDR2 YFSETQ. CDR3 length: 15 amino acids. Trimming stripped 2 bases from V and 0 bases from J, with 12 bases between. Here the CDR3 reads CASSFDWASSYEQYF. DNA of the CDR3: TGCGCCAGCAGCTTTGATTGGGCGAGCTCCTACGAGCAGTACTTC.

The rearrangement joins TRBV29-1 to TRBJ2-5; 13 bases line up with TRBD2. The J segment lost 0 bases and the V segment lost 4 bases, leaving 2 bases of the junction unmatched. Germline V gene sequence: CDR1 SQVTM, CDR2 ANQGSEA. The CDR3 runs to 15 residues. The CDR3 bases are TGCAGCGTTGGACTAGCGGGAGGCAACCAAGAGACCCAGTACTTC. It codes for CSVGLAGGNQETQYF.

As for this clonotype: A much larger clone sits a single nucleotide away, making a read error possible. DNA for the CDR3: TGTGCCATCAGTGTGGGGACCCAGTACTTC. It is translated as CAISVGTQYF. V is TRBV10-3 and J is TRBJ2-5; no reliable D call. The CDR3 has 10 amino acids. Between the trimmed V and J ends, which lost 4 bases and 7 bases, there was a span of 4 bases. The germline gives CDR1 ENHRY, CDR2 SYGVKD.

The CDR3 spells CASSPGGGGPLHF. For the CDR3, the DNA is TGTGCCAGCAGCCCCGGGGGGGGTGGACCCCTCCACTTT. The chain joins TRBV7-2 to TRBJ1-6, with D possibly TRBD1 on 5 matching bases. Trimming cost V 5 bases and J 12 bases, with 14 bases left between them. The CDR3 loop spans 13 amino acids. Germline V CDR1 and CDR2: SGHTA, FQGNSA.

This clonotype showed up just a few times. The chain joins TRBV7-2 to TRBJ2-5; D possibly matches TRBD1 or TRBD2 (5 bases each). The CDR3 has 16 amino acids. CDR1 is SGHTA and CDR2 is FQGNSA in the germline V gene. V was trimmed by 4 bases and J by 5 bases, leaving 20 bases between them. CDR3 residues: CASSSDWTPGWETQYF. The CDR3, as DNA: TGTGCCAGCAGCTCAGATTGGACACCGGGATGGGAGACCCAGTACTTC.

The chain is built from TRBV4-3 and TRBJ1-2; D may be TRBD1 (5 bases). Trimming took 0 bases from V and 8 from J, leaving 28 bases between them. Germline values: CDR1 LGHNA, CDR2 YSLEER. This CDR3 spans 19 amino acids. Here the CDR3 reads CASSQDRGTAVFLSWGYTF. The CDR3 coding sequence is TGCGCCAGCAGCCAAGATAGAGGGACGGCGGTTTTCCTCTCCTGGGGCTACACCTTC.

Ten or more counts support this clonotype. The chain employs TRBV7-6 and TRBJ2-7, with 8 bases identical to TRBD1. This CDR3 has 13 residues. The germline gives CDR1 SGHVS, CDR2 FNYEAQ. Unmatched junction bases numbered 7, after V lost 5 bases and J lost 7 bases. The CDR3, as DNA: TGTGCCAGCAGCCTTAGACAGGGGAGGGAGCAGTACTTC. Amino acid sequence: CASSLRQGREQYF. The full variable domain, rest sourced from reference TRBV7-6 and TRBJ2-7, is GAGVSQSPRYKVTKRGQDVALRCDPISGHVSLYWYRQALGQGPEFLTYFNYEAQQDKSGLPNDRFSAERPEGSISTLTIQRTEQRDSAMYRCASSLRQGREQYFGPGTRLTVT.

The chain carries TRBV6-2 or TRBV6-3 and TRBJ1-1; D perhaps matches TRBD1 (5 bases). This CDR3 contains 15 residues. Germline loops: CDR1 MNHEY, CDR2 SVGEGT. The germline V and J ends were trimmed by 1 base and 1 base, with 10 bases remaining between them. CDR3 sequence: CASSYLGPANTEAFF. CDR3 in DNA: TGTGCCAGCAGTTACTTGGGGCCCGCGAACACTGAAGCTTTCTTT.

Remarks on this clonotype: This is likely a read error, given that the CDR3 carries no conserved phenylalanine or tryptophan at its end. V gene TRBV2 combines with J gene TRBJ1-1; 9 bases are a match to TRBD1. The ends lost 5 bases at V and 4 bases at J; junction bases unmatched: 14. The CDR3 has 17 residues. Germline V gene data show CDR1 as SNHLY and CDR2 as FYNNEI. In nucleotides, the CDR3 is TGTGCCAGCAGTATCGTACAGGGGGCGCAGTATTTCACTGAAGCTTTCCTT. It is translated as CASSIVQGAQYFTEAFL.

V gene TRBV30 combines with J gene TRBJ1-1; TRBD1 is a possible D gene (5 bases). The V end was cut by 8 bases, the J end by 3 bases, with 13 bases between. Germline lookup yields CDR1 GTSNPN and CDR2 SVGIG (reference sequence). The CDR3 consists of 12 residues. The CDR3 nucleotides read TGTGCCGCCAATCCGGGGGACACTGAAGCTTTCTTT. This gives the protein CAANPGDTEAFF.

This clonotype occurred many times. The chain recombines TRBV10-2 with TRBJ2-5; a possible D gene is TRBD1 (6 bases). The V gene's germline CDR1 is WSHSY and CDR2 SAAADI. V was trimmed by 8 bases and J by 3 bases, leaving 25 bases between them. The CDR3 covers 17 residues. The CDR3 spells CASGERGQLLLEETQYF. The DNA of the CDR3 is TGCGCCAGCGGAGAGCGAGGACAGCTATTACTGGAAGAGACCCAGTACTTC.

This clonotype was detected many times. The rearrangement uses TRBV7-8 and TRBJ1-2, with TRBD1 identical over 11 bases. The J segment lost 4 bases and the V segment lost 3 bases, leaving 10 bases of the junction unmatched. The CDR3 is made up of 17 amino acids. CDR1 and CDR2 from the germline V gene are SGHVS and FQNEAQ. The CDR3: CASSLPRTGGGFYGYTF. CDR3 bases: TGTGCCAGCAGCTTGCCGCGGACAGGGGGCGGATTCTATGGCTACACCTTC.

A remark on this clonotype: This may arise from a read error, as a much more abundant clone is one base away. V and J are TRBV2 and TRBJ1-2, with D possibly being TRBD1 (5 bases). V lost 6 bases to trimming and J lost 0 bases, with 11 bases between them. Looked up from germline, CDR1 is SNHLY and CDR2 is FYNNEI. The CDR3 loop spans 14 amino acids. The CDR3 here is CASSNGGANYGYTF. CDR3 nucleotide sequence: TGTGCCAGCAGCAACGGGGGAGCTAACTATGGCTACACCTTC.

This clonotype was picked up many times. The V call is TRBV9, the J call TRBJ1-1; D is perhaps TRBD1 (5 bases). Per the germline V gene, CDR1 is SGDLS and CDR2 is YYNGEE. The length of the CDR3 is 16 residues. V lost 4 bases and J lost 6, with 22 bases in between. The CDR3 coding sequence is TGTGCCAGCAGCCGGGTTGAAGGAGTGGGACTGGCTGAAGCTTTCTTT. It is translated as CASSRVEGVGLAEAFF. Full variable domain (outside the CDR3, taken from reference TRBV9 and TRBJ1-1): DSGVTQTPKHLITATGQRVTLRCSPRSGDLSVYWYQQSLDQGLQFLIQYYNGEERAKGNILERFSAQQFPDLHSELNLSSLELGDSALYFCASSRVEGVGLAEAFFGQGTRLTVV.

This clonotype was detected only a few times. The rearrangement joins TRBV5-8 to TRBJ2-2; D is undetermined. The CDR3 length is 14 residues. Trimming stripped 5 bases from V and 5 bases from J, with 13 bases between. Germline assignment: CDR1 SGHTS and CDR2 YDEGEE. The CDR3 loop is CASSLSWGTGELFF. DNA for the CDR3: TGTGCCAGCAGTTTATCGTGGGGAACCGGGGAGCTGTTTTTT.

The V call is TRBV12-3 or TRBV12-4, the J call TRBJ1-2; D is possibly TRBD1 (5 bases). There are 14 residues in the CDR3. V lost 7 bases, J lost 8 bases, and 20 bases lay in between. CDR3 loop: CASTLTGGERGYTF. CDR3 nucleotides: TGTGCCAGCACCCTTACTGGGGGGGAGCGAGGCTACACCTTC.